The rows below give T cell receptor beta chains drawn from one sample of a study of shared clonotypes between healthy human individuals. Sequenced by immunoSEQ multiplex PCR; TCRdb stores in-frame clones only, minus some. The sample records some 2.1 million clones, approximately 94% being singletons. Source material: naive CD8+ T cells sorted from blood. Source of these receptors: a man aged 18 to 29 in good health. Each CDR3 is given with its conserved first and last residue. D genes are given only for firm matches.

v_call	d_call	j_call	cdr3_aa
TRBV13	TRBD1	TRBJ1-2	CASSLPGTGDYGYTF
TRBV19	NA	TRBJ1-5	CASNGLWTHNQPQHF
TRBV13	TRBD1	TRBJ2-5	CASSSGGTGETQYF
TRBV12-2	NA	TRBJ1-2	CASRFSYSGQGYLYTF
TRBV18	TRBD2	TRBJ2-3	CASSPQLAKEELGYTDTQYF
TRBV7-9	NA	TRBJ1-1	CASSLVRGAGTEAFF
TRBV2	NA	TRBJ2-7	CASSGYAYEQYF
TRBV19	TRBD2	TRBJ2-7	CASSFSGSLGEQYF
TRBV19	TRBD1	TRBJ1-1	CASSRDRPYWPEAFF
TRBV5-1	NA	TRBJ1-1	CASSLDGMNTEAFF
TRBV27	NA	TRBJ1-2	CASSPDRFYGYTF
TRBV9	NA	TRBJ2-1	CASSTGAMNEQFF
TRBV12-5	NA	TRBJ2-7	CASGKGQLNYEQYF
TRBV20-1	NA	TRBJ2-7	CSLPGYEQYF
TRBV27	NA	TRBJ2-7	CASSGWQDGYEQYF
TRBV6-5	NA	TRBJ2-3	CASSSGRTDTQYF
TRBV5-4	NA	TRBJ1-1	CASSLGPGYNTEAFF
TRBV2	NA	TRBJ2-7	CASSDSGLTYNYEQYF
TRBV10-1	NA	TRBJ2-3	CASSELAETTDTQYF
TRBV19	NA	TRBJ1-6	CASSIEGVGSPLHF
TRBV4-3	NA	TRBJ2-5	CASSQEGEETQYF
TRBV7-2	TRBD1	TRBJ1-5	CASSSGTGRNQPQHF
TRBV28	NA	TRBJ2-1	CASSLRGLVHEQFF
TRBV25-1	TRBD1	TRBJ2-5	CASSARDRDQETQYF
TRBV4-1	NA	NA	CASSQGTANYEQYF
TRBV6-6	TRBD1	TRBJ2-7	CASSYGTGGTEQYF
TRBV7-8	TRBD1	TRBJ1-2	CASSVKGQAYNYGYTF
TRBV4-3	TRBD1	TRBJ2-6	CASSSDRTGANVLTF
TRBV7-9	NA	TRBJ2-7	CASQTGAQYEQYF
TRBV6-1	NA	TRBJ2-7	CASSSSSSYEQYF
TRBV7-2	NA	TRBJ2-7	CASSSPTGGGLYEQYF
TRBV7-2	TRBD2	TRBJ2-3	CASSLLRSSGGSADTQYF
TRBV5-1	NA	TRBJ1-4	CASSLGTVNNEKLFF
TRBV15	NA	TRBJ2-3	CATSRVGVTDTQYF
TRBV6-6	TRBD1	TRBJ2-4	CASTLDRTLDIQYF
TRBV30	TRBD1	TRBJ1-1	CAWTSVPGQGAGTEAFF
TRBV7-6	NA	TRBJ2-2	CASSYRQSLALNTGELFF
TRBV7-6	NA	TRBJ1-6	CASSPDLAENSPLHF
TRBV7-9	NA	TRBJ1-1	CASIGGTNTEAFF
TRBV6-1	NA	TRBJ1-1	CASWIGGMNTEAFF
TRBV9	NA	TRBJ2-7	CASSVGGGVREQYF
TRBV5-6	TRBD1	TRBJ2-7	CASSPRDRGFEQYF
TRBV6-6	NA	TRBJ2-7	CASSYQAAEFWEQYF
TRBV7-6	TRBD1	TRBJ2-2	CASSFMGQYAGELFF
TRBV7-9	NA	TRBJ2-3	CASSPRGAVGTDTQYF
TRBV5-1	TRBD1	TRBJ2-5	CASSPGTATLYQETQYF
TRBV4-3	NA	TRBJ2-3	CASSQNGGLTDTQYF
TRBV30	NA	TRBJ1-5	CAWSLGSGQPQHF
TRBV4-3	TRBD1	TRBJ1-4	CASSQPGTGDEKLFF
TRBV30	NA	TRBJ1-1	CAWRINTEAFF
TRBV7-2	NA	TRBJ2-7	CASSSWTTTYEQYF
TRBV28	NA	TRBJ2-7	CASGEPGERDYEQYF
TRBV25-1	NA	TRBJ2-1	CASCEVGGRGNEQFF